This is a list of T cell receptor beta chains from one sample in a study of cytomegalovirus exposure and HLA in healthy donors. Profiling relied on immunoSEQ multiplex PCR, and the TCRdb table lists in-frame clones only, not all of them. Of under 200,000 clones listed, roughly 75% were seen once; the top ten hold around 8%. The sample comprised PBMCs. Receptors originate from a woman between 35 and 50 years old in good health and CMV-seropositive. Both conserved end residues are part of each CDR3. A D gene is named only where the DNA matches it firmly. Clone size is shown for a subset of rows, as once, few, many or a class of expanded clone.

D gene	clone size	V gene	J gene	CDR3 length	CDR3 protein	CDR3 DNA
NA	NA	TRBV23-1	TRBJ2-1	18	CASSQTPDRCSSYNEQFF	TGCGCCAGCAGTCAAACTCCCGACAGATGTAGCTCCTACAATGAGCAGTTCTTC
NA	NA	TRBV29-1	TRBJ2-2	14	CSVDLQGNTGELFF	TGCAGCGTTGACCTACAGGGGAACACCGGGGAGCTGTTTTTT
NA	once	TRBV27	TRBJ1-1	15	CASSPKPRQNTEAFF	TGTGCCAGCAGTCCTAAACCCCGTCAGAACACTGAAGCTTTCTTT
TRBD2	NA	TRBV7-9	TRBJ2-2	16	CASSASSGLREGELFF	TGTGCCAGCAGCGCATCTAGCGGGCTAAGAGAGGGGGAGCTGTTTTTT
NA	NA	TRBV28	TRBJ1-5	15	CASRTPGGRTQPQHF	TGTGCCAGCAGGACCCCCGGGGGGAGGACTCAGCCCCAGCATTTT
NA	NA	TRBV19	TRBJ2-2	13	CASSILLAGELFF	TGTGCCAGTAGTATACTCCTCGCCGGGGAGCTGTTTTTT
TRBD1	NA	TRBV11-3	TRBJ2-2	15	CASSSGQGDTGELFF	TGTGCCAGCAGCTCCGGACAGGGGGACACCGGGGAGCTGTTTTTT
TRBD1	few	TRBV7-2	TRBJ1-4	16	CASSLSPDRVVEKLFF	TGTGCCAGCAGCTTAAGTCCGGACAGGGTAGTTGAAAAACTGTTTTTT
NA	few	TRBV6-5	TRBJ1-2	13	CASSAGQNYGYTF	TGTGCCAGCAGTGCCGGACAGAACTATGGCTACACCTTC
NA	few	TRBV5-4	TRBJ2-7	15	CASSSGQSLYYEQYF	TGTGCCAGCAGCTCCGGACAGAGCCTCTACTACGAGCAGTACTTC
NA	NA	TRBV19	TRBJ2-7	13	CASSRQGGYEQYF	TGTGCCAGTAGTCGACAGGGAGGCTACGAGCAGTACTTC
NA	NA	TRBV28	TRBJ2-7	14	CASSSASTPDEQYF	TGTGCCAGCAGTTCTGCTTCTACCCCCGACGAGCAGTACTTC
NA	NA	TRBV6-5	TRBJ2-1	13	CASSPGLINEQFF	TGTGCCAGCAGTCCGGGACTGATAAATGAGCAGTTCTTC
TRBD1	NA	TRBV12-5	TRBJ2-1	15	CASGLSGQGDNEQFF	TGTGCTAGTGGTTTGAGCGGACAGGGGGACAATGAGCAGTTCTTC
NA	NA	TRBV19	TRBJ2-2	14	CASSADTDTGELFF	TGTGCCAGTAGCGCCGACACCGACACCGGGGAGCTGTTTTTT
TRBD2	NA	TRBV2	TRBJ2-3	16	CASSVSLAGGPDTQYF	TGTGCCAGCAGTGTGTCCCTCGCGGGGGGCCCAGATACGCAGTATTTT
NA	NA	TRBV7-3	TRBJ2-1	13	CASMAGTYNEQFF	TGTGCCAGCATGGCGGGGACCTACAATGAGCAGTTCTTC